These 16 T cell receptor beta chains were all obtained from the same sample, sequenced in a study of chemoradiotherapy in HPV16-positive cancers. Sequenced by immunoSEQ multiplex PCR; TCRdb stores in-frame clones only, minus some. This sample has 3,000 to 4,000 clones; under 90% occur once, and the top ten carry approximately 3%. Sequencing used tumor tissue, obtained from a patient who underwent chemoradiotherapy. The receptors here all came from a human donor with HPV-associated anogenital cancer.

The V gene is TRBV7-9, the J gene TRBJ2-6; D is unresolved. CDR3 length equals 15 residues. The ends were cut back, 3 bases at V and 0 bases at J, with 6 bases in the middle. Germline assignment: CDR1 SEHNR and CDR2 FQNEAQ (reference sequence). CDR3 sequence: CASSFWLSGANVLTF. The CDR3 DNA follows: TGTGCCAGCAGCTTTTGGCTCTCTGGGGCCAACGTCCTGACTTTC.

The J gene is TRBJ2-1, the V gene TRBV28, with D perhaps matching TRBD1 (5 bases). The CDR3 consists of 14 residues. Trimming took off 6 bases at V and 4 bases at J, with 13 bases between the two ends. Germline values: CDR1 MDHEN, CDR2 SYDVKM. CDR3 coding DNA: TGTGCCAGCAGACCGCCGACAGATTACAATGAGCAGTTCTTC. As protein: CASRPPTDYNEQFF. Full variable domain (rest looked up from reference TRBV28 and TRBJ2-1): DVKVTQSSRYLVKRTGEKVFLECVQDMDHENMFWYRQDPGLGLRLIYFSYDVKMKEKGDIPEGYSVSREKKERFSLILESASTNQTSMYLCASRPPTDYNEQFFGPGTRLTVL.

The gene calls are TRBV19 and TRBJ2-3; D ambiguous. The CDR3 contains 15 residues. V was cut by 4 bases and J by 0 bases, with 11 bases left in between. Looked up from germline, CDR1 is LNHDA and CDR2 is SQIVND (reference sequence). The CDR3 region is CASSSDRASTDTQYF. CDR3 sequence (DNA): TGTGCCAGTAGTAGCGACCGAGCCAGCACAGATACGCAGTATTTT.

J is TRBJ1-1 and V is TRBV4-3; no definite D call. V was shortened by 1 base and J by 3 bases, with 6 bases between the two germline ends. The CDR3 has 13 amino acids. The germline V gene has CDR1 LGHNA and CDR2 YSLEER. The CDR3 sequence is CASSQAGYTEAFF. Here the CDR3 DNA reads TGCGCCAGCAGCCAAGCCGGATACACTGAAGCTTTCTTT.

The chain employs TRBV11-2 and TRBJ2-7; D perhaps matches TRBD1 (6 bases). Trimming removed 6 bases from V and 2 bases from J, with 17 bases in between. There are 15 residues in the CDR3. Looked up from germline, CDR1 is SGHAT and CDR2 is FQNNGV. Here the CDR3 reads CASSIETGNPYEQYF. The DNA of the CDR3 is TGTGCCAGCAGTATAGAGACAGGAAACCCCTACGAGCAGTACTTC.

V usage is TRBV9 and J usage is TRBJ1-5, with unresolved D. V lost 8 bases to trimming and J lost 2 bases, with 8 bases between them. The CDR3 extends over 12 amino acids. Germline CDR1 reads SGDLS; CDR2 reads YYNGEE. In DNA, the CDR3 is TGTGCCAGTACGACTGGCAATCAGCCCCAGCATTTT. This sequence encodes CASTTGNQPQHF.

The chain uses TRBV7-2 and TRBJ2-7; the match to TRBD2 covers 12 bases. Germline V lookup: CDR1 SGHTA, CDR2 FQGNSA. V trimming: 3 bases; J trimming: 7 bases; junction bases outside the gene matches: 1. The CDR3 has 13 residues. Here the CDR3 reads CASSFLAGGEQYF. For the CDR3, the DNA is TGTGCCAGCAGCTTCCTAGCGGGAGGGGAGCAGTACTTC.

The chain has TRBV5-6 and TRBJ1-1, with TRBD1 matching 8 bases. Trimming at V came to 0 bases and at J to 0 bases, leaving 7 bases not matched to a gene. Germline V gene sequence: CDR1 SGHDT, CDR2 YYEEEE. This CDR3 contains 17 residues. The CDR3, as DNA: TGTGCCAGCAGCTTGGTGGACAGGGAAGATGTGAACACTGAAGCTTTCTTT. As protein: CASSLVDREDVNTEAFF.

This chain connects TRBV5-4 to TRBJ2-1; TRBD2 matches at 14 bases. The germline V gene has CDR1 SGHNT and CDR2 YYREEE (reference sequence). This CDR3 contains 17 residues. Trimming at V came to 4 bases and at J to 8 bases, leaving 11 bases not matched to a gene. The chain's CDR3 is CASSKTSGGAWGDEQFF. DNA of the CDR3: TGTGCCAGCAGCAAGACTAGCGGGGGGGCTTGGGGTGATGAGCAGTTCTTC. The full variable domain, with the rest looked up from reference TRBV5-4 and TRBJ2-1, is ETGVTQSPTHLIKTRGQQVTLRCSSQSGHNTVSWYQQALGQGPQFIFQYYREEENGRGNFPPRFSGLQFPNYSSELNVNALELDDSALYLCASSKTSGGAWGDEQFFGPGTRLTVL.

The chain has TRBV30 and TRBJ2-1, with TRBD2 as a possible D gene (6 bases). V lost 2 bases to trimming and J lost 6 bases, with 8 bases between them. CDR3 length equals 12 residues. Germline-derived CDR1 and CDR2 are GTSNPN and SVGIG (reference sequence). The CDR3 DNA follows: TGTGCCTGGAGTTGGGAGGTCAATGAGCAGTTCTTC. Its translation: CAWSWEVNEQFF.

This clone appeared once. CDR3 protein: CASSQAPGQGADTQYF. CDR3 DNA sequence: TGTGCCAGCAGCCAAGCTCCGGGACAGGGGGCAGATACGCAGTATTTT. The V call is TRBV4-2, the J call TRBJ2-3, with 11 bases matching TRBD1. The V gene end was trimmed by 1 base and the J gene end by 4 bases; junction bases not matched to a gene: 4. Looked up from germline, CDR1 is LGHNA and CDR2 is YNFKEQ. This CDR3 is 16 amino acids long.

This clone was recorded a few times. V gene TRBV5-1 combines with J gene TRBJ2-7; D gene uncertain. This CDR3 has 14 amino acids. Trimming removed 0 bases from V and 2 bases from J, with 9 bases in between. The germline V gene encodes CDR1 SGHRS and CDR2 YFSETQ. CDR3 amino acids: CASSLGIGTYEQYF. Written as DNA, the CDR3 is TGCGCCAGCAGCTTGGGTATAGGGACCTACGAGCAGTACTTC.

V and J are TRBV6-1 and TRBJ2-1; 8 positions match TRBD1. CDR1 and CDR2 (germline): MNHNS, SASEGT. With 4 bases clipped from V and 4 bases from J, the junction kept 12 bases outside the gene matches. The CDR3 has 17 amino acids. CDR3 DNA: TGTGCCAGCAGTGGACAACCTCGACGACAGGGGTACAATGAGCAGTTCTTC. Residues: CASSGQPRRQGYNEQFF.

This clone showed up just a few times. The chain is built from TRBV5-1 and TRBJ1-2; D ambiguous. The CDR3 covers 13 residues. Germline assignment: CDR1 SGHRS and CDR2 YFSETQ. V shed 3 bases and J shed 1 base, with 7 bases lying between them. Written as DNA, the CDR3 is TGCGCCAGCAGCTATACAGATAACTATGGCTACACCTTC. Its protein product is CASSYTDNYGYTF. Complete variable domain (other parts from reference TRBV5-1 and TRBJ1-2): KAGVTQTPRYLIKTRGQQVTLSCSPISGHRSVSWYQQTPGQGLQFLFEYFSETQRNKGNFPGRFSGRQFSNSRSEMNVSTLELGDSALYLCASSYTDNYGYTFGSGTRLTVV.

This clone was picked up one time. The chain carries TRBV7-9 and TRBJ2-4; D may be TRBD1 (6 bases). Germline loops: CDR1 SEHNR, CDR2 FQNEAQ (reference sequence). V was pared by 2 bases and J by 1 base, with 15 bases between. This CDR3 is 17 amino acids long. The CDR3 bases are TGTGCCAGCAGCTTAATGTCAGGGGTTGGGGCCAAAAACATTCAGTACTTC. Residues: CASSLMSGVGAKNIQYF. Filled out from reference TRBV7-9 and TRBJ2-4, the complete variable domain reads DTGVSQNPRHKITKRGQNVTFRCDPISEHNRLYWYRQTLGQGPEFLTYFQNEAQLEKSRLLSDRFSAERPKGSFSTLEIQRTEQGDSAMYLCASSLMSGVGAKNIQYFGAGTRLSVL.

The chain couples TRBV30 to TRBJ2-1, with a tentative D call TRBD2 (6 bases). Germline values: CDR1 GTSNPN, CDR2 SVGIG (reference sequence). This CDR3 spans 13 amino acids. Trimming took off 3 bases at V and 5 bases at J, with 11 bases between the two ends. The CDR3 here is CAWSLGGDNEQFF. CDR3 DNA: TGTGCCTGGAGCCTAGGAGGGGACAATGAGCAGTTCTTC.